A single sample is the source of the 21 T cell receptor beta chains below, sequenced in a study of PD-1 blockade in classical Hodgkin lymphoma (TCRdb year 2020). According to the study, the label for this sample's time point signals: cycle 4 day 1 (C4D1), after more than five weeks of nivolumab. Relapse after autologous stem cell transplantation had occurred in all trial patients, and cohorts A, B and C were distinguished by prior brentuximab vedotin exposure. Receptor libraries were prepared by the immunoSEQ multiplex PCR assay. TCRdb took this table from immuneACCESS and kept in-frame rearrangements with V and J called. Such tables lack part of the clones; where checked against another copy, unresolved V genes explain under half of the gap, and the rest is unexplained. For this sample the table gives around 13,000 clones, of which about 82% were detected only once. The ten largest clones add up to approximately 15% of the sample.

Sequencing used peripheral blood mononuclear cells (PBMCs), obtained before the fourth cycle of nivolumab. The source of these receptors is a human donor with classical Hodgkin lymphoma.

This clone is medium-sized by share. The CDR3 DNA reads as TGTGCCAGCAGCTTCCTGGGACAGAGCTCCTACGAGCAGTACTTC. Encoded protein: CASSFLGQSSYEQYF. The gene calls are TRBV7-6 and TRBJ2-7; TRBD1 matches 7 bases. Trimming took 3 bases from V and 0 from J; bases not matched to a gene: 5. Looked up from germline, CDR1 is SGHVS and CDR2 is FNYEAQ. The CDR3 length is 15 residues.

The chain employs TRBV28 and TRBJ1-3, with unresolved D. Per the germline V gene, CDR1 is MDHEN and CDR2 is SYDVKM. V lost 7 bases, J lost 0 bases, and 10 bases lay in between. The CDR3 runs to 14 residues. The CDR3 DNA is TGTGCCAGCACCCCTACGGGCTCTGGAAACACCATATATTTT. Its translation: CASTPTGSGNTIYF.

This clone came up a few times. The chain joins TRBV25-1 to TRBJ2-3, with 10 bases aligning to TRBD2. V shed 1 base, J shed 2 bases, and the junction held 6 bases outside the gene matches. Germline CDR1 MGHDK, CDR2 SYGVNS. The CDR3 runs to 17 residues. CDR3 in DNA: TGTGCCAGCAGTGAATGGCCTAGCGGGGGACCCACAGATACGCAGTATTTT. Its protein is CASSEWPSGGPTDTQYF.

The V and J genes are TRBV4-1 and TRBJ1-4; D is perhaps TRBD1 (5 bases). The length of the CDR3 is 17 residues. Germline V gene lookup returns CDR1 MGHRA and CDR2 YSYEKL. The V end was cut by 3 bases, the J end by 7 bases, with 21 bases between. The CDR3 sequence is CASSQRLFGGTIEKLFF. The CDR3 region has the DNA TGCGCCAGCAGCCAGAGACTCTTTGGGGGTACGATTGAAAAACTGTTTTTT.

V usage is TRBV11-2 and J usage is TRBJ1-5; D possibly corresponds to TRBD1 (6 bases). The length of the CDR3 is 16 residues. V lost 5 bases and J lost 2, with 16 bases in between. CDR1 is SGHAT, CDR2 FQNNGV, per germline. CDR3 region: CASSPEGGKGNQPQHF. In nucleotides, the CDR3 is TGTGCCAGCAGCCCCGAGGGGGGAAAGGGCAATCAGCCCCAGCATTTT.

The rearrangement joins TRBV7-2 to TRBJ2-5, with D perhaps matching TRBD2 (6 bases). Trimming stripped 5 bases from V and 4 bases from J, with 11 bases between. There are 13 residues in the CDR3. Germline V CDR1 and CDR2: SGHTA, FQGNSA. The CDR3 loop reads CASSQGGAETQYF. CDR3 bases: TGTGCCAGCAGCCAGGGCGGGGCAGAGACCCAGTACTTC.

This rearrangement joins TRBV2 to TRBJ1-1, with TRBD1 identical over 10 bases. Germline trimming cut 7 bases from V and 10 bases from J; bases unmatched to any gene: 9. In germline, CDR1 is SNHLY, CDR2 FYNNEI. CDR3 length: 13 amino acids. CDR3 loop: CASITGTGDRAFF. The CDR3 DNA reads TGTGCCAGCATTACCGGGACAGGGGATCGAGCTTTCTTT.

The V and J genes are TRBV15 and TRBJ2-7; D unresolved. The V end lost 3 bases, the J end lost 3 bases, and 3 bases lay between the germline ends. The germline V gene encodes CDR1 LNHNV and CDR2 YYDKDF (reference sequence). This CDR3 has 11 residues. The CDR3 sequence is CATSSDYEQYF. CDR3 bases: TGTGCCACCAGCAGCGACTACGAGCAGTACTTC. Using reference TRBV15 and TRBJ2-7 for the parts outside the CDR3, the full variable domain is DAMVIQNPRYQVTQFGKPVTLSCSQTLNHNVMYWYQQKSSQAPKLLFHYYDKDFNNEADTPDNFQSRRPNTSFCFLDIRSPGLGDTAMYLCATSSDYEQYFGPGTRLTVT.

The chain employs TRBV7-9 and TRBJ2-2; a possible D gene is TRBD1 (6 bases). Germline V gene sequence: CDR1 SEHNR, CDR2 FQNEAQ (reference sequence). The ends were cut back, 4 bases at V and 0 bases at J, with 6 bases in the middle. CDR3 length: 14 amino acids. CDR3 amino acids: CASSYRANTGELFF. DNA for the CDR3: TGTGCCAGCAGCTACAGGGCGAACACCGGGGAGCTGTTTTTT.

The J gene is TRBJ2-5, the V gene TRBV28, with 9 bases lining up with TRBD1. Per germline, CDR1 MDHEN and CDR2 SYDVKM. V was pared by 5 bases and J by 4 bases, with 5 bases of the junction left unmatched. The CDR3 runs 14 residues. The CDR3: CASSPGQGRETQYF. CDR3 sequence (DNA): TGTGCCAGCAGTCCAGGACAGGGGAGAGAGACCCAGTACTTC.

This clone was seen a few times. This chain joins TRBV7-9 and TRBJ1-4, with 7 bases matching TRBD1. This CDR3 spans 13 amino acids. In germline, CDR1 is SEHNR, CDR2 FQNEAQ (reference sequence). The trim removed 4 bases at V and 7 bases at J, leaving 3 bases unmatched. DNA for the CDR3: TGTGCCAGCAGCTCGACAGGGAGTGAAAAACTGTTTTTT. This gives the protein CASSSTGSEKLFF.

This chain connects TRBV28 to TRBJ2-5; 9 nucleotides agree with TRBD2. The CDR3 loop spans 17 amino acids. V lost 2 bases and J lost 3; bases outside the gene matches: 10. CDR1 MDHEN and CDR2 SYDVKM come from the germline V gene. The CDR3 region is CASSLGRGGFEKETQYF. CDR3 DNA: TGTGCCAGCAGTTTAGGGCGGGGGGGCTTCGAGAAAGAGACCCAGTACTTC.

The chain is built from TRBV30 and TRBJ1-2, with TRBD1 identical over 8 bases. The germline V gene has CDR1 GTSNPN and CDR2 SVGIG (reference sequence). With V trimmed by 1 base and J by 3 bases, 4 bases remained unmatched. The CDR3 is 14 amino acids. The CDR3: CAWSGQGYYYGYTF. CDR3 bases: TGTGCCTGGAGTGGACAGGGGTATTACTATGGCTACACCTTC.

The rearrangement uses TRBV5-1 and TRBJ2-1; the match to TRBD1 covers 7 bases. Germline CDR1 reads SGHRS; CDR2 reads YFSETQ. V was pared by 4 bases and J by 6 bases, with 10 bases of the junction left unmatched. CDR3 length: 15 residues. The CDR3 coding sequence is TGCGCCAGCAGCATCTGGACAGGTTTAGGCAATGAGCAGTTCTTC. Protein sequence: CASSIWTGLGNEQFF.

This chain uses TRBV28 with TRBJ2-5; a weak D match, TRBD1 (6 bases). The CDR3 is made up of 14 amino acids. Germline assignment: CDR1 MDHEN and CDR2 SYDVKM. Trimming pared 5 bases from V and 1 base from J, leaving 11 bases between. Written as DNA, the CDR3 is TGTGCCAGCAGTGTAGCAGGGGCCCAAGAGACCCAGTACTTC. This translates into CASSVAGAQETQYF. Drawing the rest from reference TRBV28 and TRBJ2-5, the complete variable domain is DVKVTQSSRYLVKRTGEKVFLECVQDMDHENMFWYRQDPGLGLRLIYFSYDVKMKEKGDIPEGYSVSREKKERFSLILESASTNQTSMYLCASSVAGAQETQYFGPGTRLLVL.

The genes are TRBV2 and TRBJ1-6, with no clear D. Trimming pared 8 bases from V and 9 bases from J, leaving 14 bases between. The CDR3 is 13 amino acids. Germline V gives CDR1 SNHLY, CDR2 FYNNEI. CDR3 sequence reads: CASGFSLGSPLHF. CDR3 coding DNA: TGTGCCAGCGGATTTTCATTGGGTTCACCCCTCCACTTT.

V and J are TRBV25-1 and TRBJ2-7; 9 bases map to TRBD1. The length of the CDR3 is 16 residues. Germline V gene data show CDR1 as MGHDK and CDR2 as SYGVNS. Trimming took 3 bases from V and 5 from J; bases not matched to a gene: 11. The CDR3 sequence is CASSDHRDRVRNEQYF. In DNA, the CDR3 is TGTGCCAGCAGTGACCACCGGGACAGGGTTCGGAACGAGCAGTACTTC.

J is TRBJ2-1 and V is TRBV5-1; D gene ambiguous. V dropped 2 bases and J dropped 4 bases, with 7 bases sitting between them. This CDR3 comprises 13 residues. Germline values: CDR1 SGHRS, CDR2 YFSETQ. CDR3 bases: TGCGCCAGCAGCTTTACCAGTTACAATGAGCAGTTCTTC. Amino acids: CASSFTSYNEQFF.

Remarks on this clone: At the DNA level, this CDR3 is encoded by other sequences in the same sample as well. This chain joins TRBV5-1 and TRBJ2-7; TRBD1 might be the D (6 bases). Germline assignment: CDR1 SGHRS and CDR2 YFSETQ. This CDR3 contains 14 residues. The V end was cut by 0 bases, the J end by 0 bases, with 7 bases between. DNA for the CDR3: TGCGCCAGCAGCTTGGTAGGGGGCTCCTACGAGCAGTACTTC. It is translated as CASSLVGGSYEQYF.

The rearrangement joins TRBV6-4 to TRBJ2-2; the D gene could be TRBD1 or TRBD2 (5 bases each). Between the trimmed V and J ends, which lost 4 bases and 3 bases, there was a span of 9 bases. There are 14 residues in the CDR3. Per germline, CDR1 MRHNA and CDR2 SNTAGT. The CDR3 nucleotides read TGTGCCAGCAGTGCCGGGACGGACACCGGGGAGCTGTTTTTT. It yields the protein CASSAGTDTGELFF.

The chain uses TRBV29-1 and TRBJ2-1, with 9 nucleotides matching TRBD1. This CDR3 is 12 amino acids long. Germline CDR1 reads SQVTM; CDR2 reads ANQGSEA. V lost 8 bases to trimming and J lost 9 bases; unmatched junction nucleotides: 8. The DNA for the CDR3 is TGCAGCTCGGACAGGGGAGGGAGTGAGCAGTTCTTC. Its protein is CSSDRGGSEQFF.